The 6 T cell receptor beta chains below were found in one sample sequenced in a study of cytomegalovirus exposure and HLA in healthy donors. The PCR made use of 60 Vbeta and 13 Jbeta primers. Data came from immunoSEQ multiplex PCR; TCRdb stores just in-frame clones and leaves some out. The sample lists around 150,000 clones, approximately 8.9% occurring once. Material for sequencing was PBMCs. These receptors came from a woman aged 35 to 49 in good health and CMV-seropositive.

The CDR3 DNA reads as TGTGCCAGCAGTCAATCAAGCAGCAATCAGCCCCAGCATTTT. It is translated as CASSQSSSNQPQHF. The chain joins TRBV2 to TRBJ1-5, with unresolved D. CDR1 and CDR2 from the germline V gene are SNHLY and FYNNEI. Trimming left V 5 bases short and J 1 base short, with 9 bases between. The CDR3 extends over 14 amino acids.

The CDR3 sequence is CASSQRVGGQGDTQYF. CDR3 sequence (DNA): TGCGCCAGCAGCCAACGCGTGGGGGGGCAGGGGGATACGCAGTATTTT. The chain employs TRBV4-3 and TRBJ2-3; D possibly corresponds to TRBD2 (7 bases). The CDR3 length is 16 residues. The germline CDR1 and CDR2 sequences are LGHNA and YSLEER. V was pared by 2 bases and J by 6 bases, with 18 bases between.

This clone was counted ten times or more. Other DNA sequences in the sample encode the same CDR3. The CDR3 reads CASSLANSPLHF. The CDR3 DNA reads as TGTGCCAGCAGCTTGGCAAATTCACCCCTCCACTTT. V and J are TRBV5-6 and TRBJ1-6, with no clear D. Trimming took off 0 bases at V and 7 bases at J, with 2 bases between the two ends. Germline assignment: CDR1 SGHDT and CDR2 YYEEEE. There are 12 residues in the CDR3.

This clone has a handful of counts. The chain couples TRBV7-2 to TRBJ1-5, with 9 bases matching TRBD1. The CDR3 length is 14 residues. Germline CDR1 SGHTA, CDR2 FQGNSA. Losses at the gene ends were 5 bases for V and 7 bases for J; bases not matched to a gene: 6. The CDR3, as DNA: TGTGCCAGCAGCACTCGGACAGGGGAACAGCCCCAGCATTTT. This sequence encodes CASSTRTGEQPQHF.

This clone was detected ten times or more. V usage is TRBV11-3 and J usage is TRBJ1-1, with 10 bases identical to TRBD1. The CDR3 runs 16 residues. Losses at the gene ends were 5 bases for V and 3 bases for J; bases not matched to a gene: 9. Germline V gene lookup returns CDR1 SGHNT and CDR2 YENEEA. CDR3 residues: CASSRGTGEFDTEAFF. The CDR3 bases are TGTGCCAGCAGCCGGGGGACAGGGGAATTCGACACTGAAGCTTTCTTT.

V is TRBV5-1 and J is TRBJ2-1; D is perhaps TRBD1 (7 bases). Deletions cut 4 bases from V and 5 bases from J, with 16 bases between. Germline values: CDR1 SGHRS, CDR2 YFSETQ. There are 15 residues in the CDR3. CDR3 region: CASSPGDRIDNEQFF. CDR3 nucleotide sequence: TGCGCCAGCAGCCCGGGGGACAGAATAGACAATGAGCAGTTCTTC.